The sample holds one count of the clone carrying this T cell receptor beta chain. Germline assignment: CDR1 SNHLY and CDR2 FYNNEI. This CDR3 has 11 residues. V was pared by 6 bases and J by 6 bases, with 8 bases between. This entry belongs to a study of radiotherapy plus CTLA-4 blockade in lung cancer. Generated by immunoSEQ multiplex PCR, the TCRdb table keeps only in-frame clones and is missing some. The sample has fewer than 65,000 clones, approximately 82% seen once; the top ten hold around 6.6%. The sample here was peripheral blood, taken from a patient treated with radiotherapy plus ipilimumab. The chain has TRBV2 and TRBJ1-1; D uncertain. This sequence originates from a human donor with non-small cell lung cancer whose response to radiotherapy plus ipilimumab could not be evaluated. CDR3 sequence: CASRRTAEAFF. The CDR3 DNA follows: TGTGCCAGCAGGCGAACCGCTGAAGCTTTCTTT.